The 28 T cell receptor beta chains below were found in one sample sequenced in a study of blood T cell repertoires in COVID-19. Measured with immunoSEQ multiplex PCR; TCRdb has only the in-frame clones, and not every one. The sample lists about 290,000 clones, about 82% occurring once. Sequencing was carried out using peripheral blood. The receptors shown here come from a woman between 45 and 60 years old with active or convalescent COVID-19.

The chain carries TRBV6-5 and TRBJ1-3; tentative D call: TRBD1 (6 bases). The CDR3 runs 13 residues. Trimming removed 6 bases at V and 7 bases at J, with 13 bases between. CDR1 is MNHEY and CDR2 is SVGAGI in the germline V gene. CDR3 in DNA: TGTGCCAGCAGACCGGGACATGTGAACACCATATATTTT. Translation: CASRPGHVNTIYF.

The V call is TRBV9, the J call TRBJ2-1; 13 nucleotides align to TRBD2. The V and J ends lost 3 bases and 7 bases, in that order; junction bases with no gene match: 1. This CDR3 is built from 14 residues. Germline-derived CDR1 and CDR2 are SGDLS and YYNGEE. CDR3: CASSGTSGRNEQFF. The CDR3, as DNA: TGTGCCAGCAGCGGGACTAGCGGGAGAAATGAGCAGTTCTTC.

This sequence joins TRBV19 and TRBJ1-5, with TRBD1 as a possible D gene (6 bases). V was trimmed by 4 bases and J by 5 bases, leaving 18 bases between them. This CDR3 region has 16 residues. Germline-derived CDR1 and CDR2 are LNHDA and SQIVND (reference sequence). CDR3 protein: CASSKGAGAGDQPQHF. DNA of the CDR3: TGTGCCAGTAGTAAGGGAGCTGGGGCAGGGGATCAGCCCCAGCATTTT. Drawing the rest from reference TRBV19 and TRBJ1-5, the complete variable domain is DGGITQSPKYLFRKEGQNVTLSCEQNLNHDAMYWYRQDPGQGLRLIYYSQIVNDFQKGDIAEGYSVSREKKESFPLTVTSAQKNPTAFYLCASSKGAGAGDQPQHFGDGTRLSIL.

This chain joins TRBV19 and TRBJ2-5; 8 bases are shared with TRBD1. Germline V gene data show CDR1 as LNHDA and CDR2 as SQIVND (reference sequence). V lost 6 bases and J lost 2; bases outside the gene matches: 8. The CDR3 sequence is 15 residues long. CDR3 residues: CASRDPRTGQETQYF. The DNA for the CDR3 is TGTGCCAGTAGAGACCCCCGGACAGGGCAAGAGACCCAGTACTTC.

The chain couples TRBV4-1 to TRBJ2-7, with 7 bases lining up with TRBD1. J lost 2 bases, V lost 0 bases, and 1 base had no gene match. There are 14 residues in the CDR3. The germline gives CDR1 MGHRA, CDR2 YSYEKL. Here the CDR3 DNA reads TGCGCCAGCAGCCAAGAAACAGGGGCCTACGAGCAGTACTTC. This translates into CASSQETGAYEQYF.

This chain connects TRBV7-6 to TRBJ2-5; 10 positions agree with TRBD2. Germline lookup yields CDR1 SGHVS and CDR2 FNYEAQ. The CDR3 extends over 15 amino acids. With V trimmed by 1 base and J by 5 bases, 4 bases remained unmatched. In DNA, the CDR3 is TGTGCCAGCAGCTTAGGGACTAGCGGTCGGGAGACCCAGTACTTC. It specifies CASSLGTSGRETQYF.

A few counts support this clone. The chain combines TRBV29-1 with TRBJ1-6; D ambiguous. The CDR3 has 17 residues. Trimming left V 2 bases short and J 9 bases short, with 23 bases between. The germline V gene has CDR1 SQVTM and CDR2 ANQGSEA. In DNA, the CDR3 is TGCAGCGTTGAAAAGGCGAGGGAAGAGTCGGCCGTTTCACCCCTCCACTTT. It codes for CSVEKAREESAVSPLHF.

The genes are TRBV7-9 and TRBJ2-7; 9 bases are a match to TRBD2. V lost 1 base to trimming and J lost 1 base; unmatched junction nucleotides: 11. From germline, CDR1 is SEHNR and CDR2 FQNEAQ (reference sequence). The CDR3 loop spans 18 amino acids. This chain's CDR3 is CASSLGASGATKSYEQYF. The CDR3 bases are TGTGCCAGCAGCTTAGGGGCTAGCGGGGCAACTAAGTCCTACGAGCAGTACTTC.

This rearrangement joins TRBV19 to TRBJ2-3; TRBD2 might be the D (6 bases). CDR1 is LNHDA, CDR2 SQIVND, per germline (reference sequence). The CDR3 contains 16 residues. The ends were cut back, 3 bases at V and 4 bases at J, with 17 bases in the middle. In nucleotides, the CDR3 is TGTGCCAGTAGTATTCAGATGACTAGTATGGCAGATACGCAGTATTTT. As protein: CASSIQMTSMADTQYF.

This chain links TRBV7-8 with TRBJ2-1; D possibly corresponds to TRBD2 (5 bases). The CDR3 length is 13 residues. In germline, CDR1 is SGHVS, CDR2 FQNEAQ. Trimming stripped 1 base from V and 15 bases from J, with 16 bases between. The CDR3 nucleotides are TGTGCCAGCAGCTTAGATCTTTTTTCGGGAAGGTTCTTC. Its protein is CASSLDLFSGRFF.

CDR3 residues: CASSSPGQGAYEQYF. CDR3 DNA: TGTGCCAGCAGTTCGCCGGGACAGGGGGCCTACGAGCAGTACTTC. The chain carries TRBV6-5 and TRBJ2-7; 11 bases are shared with TRBD1. Germline V lookup: CDR1 MNHEY, CDR2 SVGAGI. With 4 bases clipped from V and 2 bases from J, the junction kept 4 bases outside the gene matches. This CDR3 spans 15 amino acids.

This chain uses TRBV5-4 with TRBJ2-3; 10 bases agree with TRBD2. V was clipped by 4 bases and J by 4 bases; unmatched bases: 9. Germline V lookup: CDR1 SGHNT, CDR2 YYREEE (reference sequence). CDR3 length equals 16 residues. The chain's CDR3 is CASSPSAGGQPDTQYF. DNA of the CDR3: TGTGCCAGCAGCCCCTCAGCGGGAGGGCAACCAGATACGCAGTATTTT.

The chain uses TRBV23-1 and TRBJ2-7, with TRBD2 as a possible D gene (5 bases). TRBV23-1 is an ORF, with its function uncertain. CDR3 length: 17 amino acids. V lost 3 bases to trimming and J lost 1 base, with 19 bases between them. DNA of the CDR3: TGCGCCAGCAGTCACCGGGATCTGAAGAAGGGATCCTACGAGCAGTACTTC. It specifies CASSHRDLKKGSYEQYF.

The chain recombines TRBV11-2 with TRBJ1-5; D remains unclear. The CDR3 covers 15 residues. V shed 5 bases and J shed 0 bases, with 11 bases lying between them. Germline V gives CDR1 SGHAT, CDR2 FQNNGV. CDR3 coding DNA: TGTGCCAGCAGCCCGGAGGGAAATAGCAATCAGCCCCAGCATTTT. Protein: CASSPEGNSNQPQHF.

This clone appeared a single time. The CDR3 loop reads CALSRARTGDTQYF. CDR3 DNA: TGCGCGTTGTCGCGGGCCCGCACGGGAGATACGCAGTATTTT. The chain has TRBV23-1 and TRBJ2-3; D might be TRBD2 (5 bases). TRBV23-1 is filed as an ORF, its function uncertain. The CDR3 is 14 residues long.

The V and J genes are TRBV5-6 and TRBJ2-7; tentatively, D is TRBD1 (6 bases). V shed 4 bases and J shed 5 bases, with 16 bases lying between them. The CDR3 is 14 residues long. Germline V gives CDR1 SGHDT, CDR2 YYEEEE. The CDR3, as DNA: TGTGCCAGCAGCCTATTGAACAGGGTCCACGAGCAGTACTTC. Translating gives CASSLLNRVHEQYF. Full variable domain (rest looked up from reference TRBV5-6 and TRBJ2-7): DAGVTQSPTHLIKTRGQQVTLRCSPKSGHDTVSWYQQALGQGPQFIFQYYEEEERQRGNFPDRFSGHQFPNYSSELNVNALLLGDSALYLCASSLLNRVHEQYFGPGTRLTVT.

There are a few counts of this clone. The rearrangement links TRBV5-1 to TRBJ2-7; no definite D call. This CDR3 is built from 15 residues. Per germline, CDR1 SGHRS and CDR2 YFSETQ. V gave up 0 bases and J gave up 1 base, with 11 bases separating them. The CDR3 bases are TGCGCCAGCAGCTTGGGTCCGTCGACTTCCTACGAGCAGTACTTC. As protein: CASSLGPSTSYEQYF.

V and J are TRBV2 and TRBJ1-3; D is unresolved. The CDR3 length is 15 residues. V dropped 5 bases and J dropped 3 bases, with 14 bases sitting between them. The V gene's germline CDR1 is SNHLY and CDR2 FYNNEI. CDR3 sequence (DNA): TGTGCCAGCAGTTTCCCTCGGGGATTTGGAAACACCATATATTTT. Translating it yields CASSFPRGFGNTIYF.

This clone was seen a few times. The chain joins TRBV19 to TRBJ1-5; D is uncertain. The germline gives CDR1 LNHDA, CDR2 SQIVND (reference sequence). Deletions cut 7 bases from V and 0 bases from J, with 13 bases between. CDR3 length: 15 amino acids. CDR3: CASTPWAASNQPQHF. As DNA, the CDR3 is TGTGCCAGTACCCCATGGGCAGCTAGCAATCAGCCCCAGCATTTT.

The CDR3 spells CASSWQGSTSYEQYF. CDR3 DNA sequence: TGTGCCAGCAGTTGGCAGGGGTCGACTTCCTACGAGCAGTACTTC. The chain employs TRBV27 and TRBJ2-7; TRBD1 is a possible D gene (6 bases). Germline CDR1 is MNHEY and CDR2 is SMNVEV (reference sequence). V lost 4 bases, J lost 1 base, and 14 bases lay in between. The CDR3 length is 15 residues.

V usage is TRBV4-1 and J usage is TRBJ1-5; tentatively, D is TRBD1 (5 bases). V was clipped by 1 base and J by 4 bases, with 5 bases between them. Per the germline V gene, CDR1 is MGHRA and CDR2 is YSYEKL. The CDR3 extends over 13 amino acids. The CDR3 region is CASSQAGNQPQHF. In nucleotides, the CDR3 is TGCGCCAGCAGCCAAGCAGGGAATCAGCCCCAGCATTTT.

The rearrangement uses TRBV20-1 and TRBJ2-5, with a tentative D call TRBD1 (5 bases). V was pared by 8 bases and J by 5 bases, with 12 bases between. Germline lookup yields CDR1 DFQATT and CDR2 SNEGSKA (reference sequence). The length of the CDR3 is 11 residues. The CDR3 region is CSPSHRETQYF. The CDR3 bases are TGCAGTCCATCCCACAGGGAGACCCAGTACTTC.

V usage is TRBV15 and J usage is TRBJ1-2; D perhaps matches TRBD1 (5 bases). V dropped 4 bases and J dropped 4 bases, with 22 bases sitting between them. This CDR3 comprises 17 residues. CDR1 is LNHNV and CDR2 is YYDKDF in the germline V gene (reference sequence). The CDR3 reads CATSMRGGRVDRYGYTF. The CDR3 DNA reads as TGTGCCACCAGCATGCGCGGGGGGAGGGTAGATCGCTATGGCTACACCTTC.

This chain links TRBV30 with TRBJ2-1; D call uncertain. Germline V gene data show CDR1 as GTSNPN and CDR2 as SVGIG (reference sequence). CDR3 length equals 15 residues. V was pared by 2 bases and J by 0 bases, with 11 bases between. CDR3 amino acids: CAWSSRGFSYNEQFF. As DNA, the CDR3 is TGTGCCTGGAGTTCCAGAGGCTTCTCCTACAATGAGCAGTTCTTC. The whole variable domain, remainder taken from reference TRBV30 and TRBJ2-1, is SQTIHQWPATLVQPVGSPLSLECTVEGTSNPNLYWYRQAAGRGLQLLFYSVGIGQISSEVPQNLSASRPQDRQFILSSKKLLLSDSGFYLCAWSSRGFSYNEQFFGPGTRLTVL.

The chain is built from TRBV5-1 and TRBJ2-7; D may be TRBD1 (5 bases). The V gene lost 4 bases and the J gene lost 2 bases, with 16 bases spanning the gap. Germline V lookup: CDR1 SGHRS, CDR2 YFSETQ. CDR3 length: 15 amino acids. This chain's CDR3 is CASSLRTGDPYEQYF. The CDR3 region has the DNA TGCGCCAGCAGCCTCCGAACAGGTGATCCCTACGAGCAGTACTTC.

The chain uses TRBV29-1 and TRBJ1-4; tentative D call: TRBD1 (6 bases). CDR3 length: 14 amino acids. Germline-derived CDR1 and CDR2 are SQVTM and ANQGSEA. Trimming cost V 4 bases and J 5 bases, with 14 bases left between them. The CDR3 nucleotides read TGCAGCGTTGCGGGGGGGCGTCGAAATGAAAAACTGTTTTTT. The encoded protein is CSVAGGRRNEKLFF. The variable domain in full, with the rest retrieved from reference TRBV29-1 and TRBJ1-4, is SAVISQKPSRDICQRGTSLTIQCQVDSQVTMMFWYRQQPGQSLTLIATANQGSEATYESGFVIDKFPISRPNLTFSTLTVSNMSPEDSSIYLCSVAGGRRNEKLFFGSGTQLSVL.

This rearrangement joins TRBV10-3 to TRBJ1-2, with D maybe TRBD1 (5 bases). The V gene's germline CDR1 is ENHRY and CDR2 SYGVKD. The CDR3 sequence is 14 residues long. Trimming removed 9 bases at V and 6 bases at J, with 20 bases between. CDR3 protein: CAIKVAVGPDGYTF. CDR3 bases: TGTGCCATAAAAGTGGCCGTGGGGCCAGATGGCTACACCTTC.

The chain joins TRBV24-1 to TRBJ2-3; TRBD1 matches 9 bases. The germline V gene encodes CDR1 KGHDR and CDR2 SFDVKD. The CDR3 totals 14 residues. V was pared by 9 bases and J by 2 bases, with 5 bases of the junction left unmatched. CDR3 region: CATPGDRVTDTQYF. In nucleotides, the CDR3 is TGTGCCACCCCGGGGGACAGGGTCACAGATACGCAGTATTTT.